These T cell receptor beta chains were read from a single sample in a study of T cells in Graves' hyperthyroidism and ophthalmopathy. TCRdb itself ran the multiplex PCR reads through MiXCR, one entry per CDR3 protein. The sample records fewer than 200,000 distinct CDR3 sequences, about 17% being singletons. The sequenced sample was blood. These receptors were taken from a woman between 45 and 60 years old with Graves' hyperthyroidism. Each CDR3 is given without its conserved first and last residue.

V: TRBV12-3/TRBV12-4
CDR3: ASSLTGGGEKLF

V: TRBV19
CDR3: ASSRGWEETQY

V: TRBV7-8
CDR3: ASSPDRVGNEQF

V: TRBV7-3
CDR3: ASSLSGEGYGYT

V: TRBV19
CDR3: ASSPAATGNTIY

V: TRBV20-1
CDR3: SAVTRGRPETQY

V: TRBV11-2
CDR3: ASSFPRTDDFQETQY

V: TRBV19
CDR3: ASSIDRSGFGSPLH

V: TRBV9
CDR3: ASSVSGQVRTDTQY

V: TRBV4-1
CDR3: ASSRTPGGNNEQF

V: TRBV20-1
CDR3: SASGSTEAF

V: TRBV4-1
CDR3: ASSQELQGGGYT

V: TRBV20-1
CDR3: SALSGGASNTQY

V: TRBV9
CDR3: ASSVDFEIGGELF

V: TRBV28
CDR3: ASSIHHLRADIAYNEQF

V: TRBV9
CDR3: ASSDYGTHSKDTQY

V: TRBV7-9
CDR3: ASSQRTGGEAF

V: TRBV24-1
CDR3: ATSDFGVNYGYT

V: TRBV3-1
CDR3: ASSRPGQPQH

V: TRBV9
CDR3: ASSVGVDSYGYT

V: TRBV19
CDR3: ASRIQGLAKETQY

V: TRBV7-6
CDR3: ASSLDREAYEQY

V: TRBV18
CDR3: ASSRQGRTEAF

V: TRBV5-6
CDR3: ASRLFPGAEQF

V: TRBV5-1
CDR3: ASSSSPQRGVPDTQY

V: TRBV9
CDR3: ASSVRESYNEQF

V: TRBV20-1
CDR3: SARAGQGVYTGELF

V: TRBV7-2
CDR3: ASSLAGRQETQY

V: TRBV19
CDR3: ASRPGTDNYGYT

V: TRBV7-2
CDR3: ASSFRGNPYNEQF

V: TRBV28
CDR3: ASSFVRGNTEAF

V: TRBV19
CDR3: ASSQQGTDTQY